Following are 4 T cell receptor beta chains from one sample sequenced in a study of shared clonotypes between healthy human individuals. Naive CD8 cells comprised CD45RO-negative, CCR7-positively selected cells, excluding terminally differentiated effector memory CD45RA+ cells. TCRdb's table, derived via immunoSEQ multiplex PCR, lists solely in-frame clones and lacks some. The table includes about 820,000 clones, over 90% detected once. The sequenced sample was naive CD8+ T cells sorted from blood. The receptors originated from a man aged 30-40 years in good health.

The chain joins TRBV7-3 to TRBJ2-3; D unclear. Trimming removed 4 bases from V and 6 bases from J, with 11 bases in between. This CDR3 is 13 amino acids long. The germline V gene has CDR1 SGHTA and CDR2 FQGTGA. CDR3 sequence (DNA): TGTGCCAGCAGCTGGAGAATGCTGGATACGCAGTATTTT. This sequence encodes CASSWRMLDTQYF.

This chain links TRBV4-3 with TRBJ2-3, with a tentative D call TRBD2 (6 bases). Looked up from germline, CDR1 is LGHNA and CDR2 is YSLEER. Trimming took off 0 bases at V and 3 bases at J, with 13 bases between the two ends. The CDR3 is 16 amino acids. CDR3 nucleotide sequence: TGCGCCAGCAGCCAAGATCTACCGGGAGTTACAGATACGCAGTATTTT. Its translation is CASSQDLPGVTDTQYF.

CDR3 region: CASSRTDNEQFF. CDR3 sequence (DNA): TGTGCCAGCAGCCGGACAGACAATGAGCAGTTCTTC. This sequence joins TRBV9 and TRBJ2-1, with D possibly TRBD1 on 6 matching bases. The germline V and J ends were trimmed by 4 bases and 5 bases, with 7 bases remaining between them. CDR1 SGDLS and CDR2 YYNGEE come from the germline V gene. This CDR3 has 12 amino acids.

The chain is built from TRBV7-8 and TRBJ2-2; unclear D gene. Deletions cut 5 bases from V and 7 bases from J, with 11 bases between. Germline V gene lookup returns CDR1 SGHVS and CDR2 FQNEAQ. The CDR3 covers 13 residues. The CDR3 DNA is TGTGCCAGCAGCCCTTGGTGGGGCGGGGAGCTGTTTTTT. Protein sequence: CASSPWWGGELFF.